What follows are 14 T cell receptor beta chains derived from one specimen sequenced in a study of cytomegalovirus exposure and HLA in healthy donors (dated by TCRdb to 2016 to 2017). The method behind the library was the immunoSEQ multiplex PCR assay. The multiplex PCR relied on a mix of 60 forward primers for TCR Vbeta segments and 13 reverse primers for TCR Jbeta segments. TCRdb carries this immuneACCESS record with in-frame sequences only. Its versions omit some clonotypes, under half of them owing to an unresolved V gene in the studies checked, with the rest unexplained. For this sample the table gives 150,000 or so clones, of which more than 75% were detected only once. Of the sample, about 2.4% is held by the ten largest clones. Input material: PBMCs. Receptors were obtained from a man in his fifties in good health and CMV-seronegative.

About this clone itself: The same CDR3 arises from other DNA sequences in this sample as well. The CDR3 here is CASTPGGQETQYF. The CDR3, as DNA: TGTGCCAGCACCCCGGGGGGCCAAGAGACCCAGTACTTC. The chain combines TRBV28 with TRBJ2-5; 7 bases line up with TRBD2. The CDR3 runs to 13 residues. Unmatched junction bases numbered 3, after V lost 7 bases and J lost 1 base. CDR1 is MDHEN, CDR2 SYDVKM, per germline. The full variable domain, rest sourced from reference TRBV28 and TRBJ2-5, is DVKVTQSSRYLVKRTGEKVFLECVQDMDHENMFWYRQDPGLGLRLIYFSYDVKMKEKGDIPEGYSVSREKKERFSLILESASTNQTSMYLCASTPGGQETQYFGPGTRLLVL.

This clone was counted a few times. The chain recombines TRBV27 with TRBJ1-5; D is perhaps TRBD1 (5 bases). Per the germline V gene, CDR1 is MNHEY and CDR2 is SMNVEV (reference sequence). The CDR3 is made up of 15 amino acids. V was trimmed by 6 bases and J by 0 bases, leaving 12 bases between them. CDR3 in DNA: TGTGCCAGCAGCCGGACATCTGATAGCAATCAGCCCCAGCATTTT. Translated: CASSRTSDSNQPQHF.

This clone was seen a single time. The V and J genes are TRBV5-1 and TRBJ2-7, with 9 nucleotides matching TRBD2. J was trimmed by 5 bases and V by 4 bases; bases with no gene match: 10. The germline V gene encodes CDR1 SGHRS and CDR2 YFSETQ. There are 15 residues in the CDR3. For the CDR3, the DNA is TGCGCCAGCAGCATCCTCGGCGGGGGGGCCGACGAGCAGTACTTC. Its translation is CASSILGGGADEQYF.

This chain joins TRBV9 and TRBJ2-7, with no clear D. Looked up from germline, CDR1 is SGDLS and CDR2 is YYNGEE. The germline V and J ends were trimmed by 4 bases and 3 bases, with 14 bases remaining between them. CDR3 length equals 14 residues. The CDR3 bases are TGTGCCAGCAGCCCCTCCGAACAGCTCTACGAGCAGTACTTC. Its translation: CASSPSEQLYEQYF.

In this sample, this clone turned up a few times. V gene TRBV18 combines with J gene TRBJ1-5; D ambiguous. Trimming took off 3 bases at V and 6 bases at J, with 12 bases between the two ends. From germline, CDR1 is KGHSH and CDR2 LQKENI. The CDR3 totals 14 residues. This CDR3 is CASSPQPNGQPQHF. In DNA, the CDR3 is TGTGCCAGCTCACCTCAACCAAACGGTCAGCCCCAGCATTTT.

The rearrangement joins TRBV5-4 to TRBJ2-6, with D hard to call. V lost 2 bases and J 2 bases, leaving 8 bases between the germline ends. The length of the CDR3 is 15 residues. CDR1 and CDR2 (germline): SGHNT, YYREEE (reference sequence). The CDR3 DNA reads as TGTGCCAGCAGCTTAATGGGCCCTGGGGCCAACGTCCTGACTTTC. Its translation is CASSLMGPGANVLTF.

The rearrangement links TRBV29-1 to TRBJ1-2; D perhaps matches TRBD1 (5 bases). The V gene lost 6 bases and the J gene lost 5 bases, with 7 bases spanning the gap. CDR3 length equals 10 residues. CDR1 and CDR2 (germline): SQVTM, ANQGSEA. CDR3 DNA sequence: TGCAGCGTCGCAGGGTATGGCTACACCTTC. Its translation: CSVAGYGYTF.

The chain employs TRBV7-2 and TRBJ2-7; D perhaps matches TRBD1 (5 bases). The germline V gene has CDR1 SGHTA and CDR2 FQGNSA. Trimming left V 6 bases short and J 0 bases short, with 12 bases between. The CDR3 sequence is 14 residues long. In DNA form, the CDR3 reads TGTGCCAGCAGATCGACAGCCAGCTCCTACGAGCAGTACTTC. Its protein product is CASRSTASSYEQYF.

The V call is TRBV2, the J call TRBJ2-7, with TRBD1 matching over 8 bases. CDR1 and CDR2 from the germline V gene are SNHLY and FYNNEI. V lost 3 bases, J lost 5 bases, and 15 bases stayed unmatched. The CDR3 sequence is 17 residues long. CDR3 sequence (DNA): TGTGCCAGCAGTGACCCTTCGACAGGGGCGTTCTTGGACGAGCAGTACTTC. It codes for CASSDPSTGAFLDEQYF.

The chain combines TRBV5-1 with TRBJ1-6; 7 nucleotides agree with TRBD1. Unmatched junction bases numbered 0, after V lost 3 bases and J lost 9 bases. CDR1 is SGHRS and CDR2 is YFSETQ in the germline V gene. The CDR3 has 12 residues. The DNA of the CDR3 is TGCGCCAGCAGCTGGGACAGTTCACCCCTCCACTTT. Translated, it gives CASSWDSSPLHF. Full variable domain (rest looked up from reference TRBV5-1 and TRBJ1-6): KAGVTQTPRYLIKTRGQQVTLSCSPISGHRSVSWYQQTPGQGLQFLFEYFSETQRNKGNFPGRFSGRQFSNSRSEMNVSTLELGDSALYLCASSWDSSPLHFGNGTRLTVT.

The V gene is TRBV29-1, the J gene TRBJ2-6; tentative D call: TRBD2 (5 bases). The V and J ends lost 4 bases and 0 bases respectively, with 10 bases between them. Germline CDR1 and CDR2: SQVTM and ANQGSEA. The CDR3 is 15 amino acids. This chain's CDR3 is CSVAERDSGANVLTF. For the CDR3, the DNA is TGCAGCGTTGCGGAGAGGGACTCTGGGGCCAACGTCCTGACTTTC.

V gene TRBV9 combines with J gene TRBJ1-1, with D possibly TRBD1 on 6 matching bases. V shed 4 bases and J shed 8 bases, with 18 bases lying between them. Germline CDR1 and CDR2: SGDLS and YYNGEE. This CDR3 is 14 amino acids long. As DNA, the CDR3 is TGTGCCAGCAGCACCACTACGACAGGTTCCGAAGCTTTCTTT. The encoded protein is CASSTTTTGSEAFF.

The J gene is TRBJ2-7, the V gene TRBV27, with 11 positions matching TRBD2. Unmatched junction bases numbered 4, after V lost 5 bases and J lost 4 bases. The CDR3 is made up of 14 amino acids. From germline, CDR1 is MNHEY and CDR2 SMNVEV (reference sequence). CDR3 sequence: CASSLGTSGYEQYF. CDR3 DNA sequence: TGTGCCAGCAGTCTGGGGACTAGCGGTTACGAGCAGTACTTC.

The J gene is TRBJ2-6, the V gene TRBV30, with TRBD1 matching over 9 bases. Germline CDR1 GTSNPN, CDR2 SVGIG (reference sequence). Trimming at V came to 0 bases and at J to 2 bases, leaving 11 bases not matched to a gene. The CDR3 covers 19 residues. CDR3 region: CAWSVRRTGEGAGANVLTF. The CDR3 DNA is TGTGCCTGGAGTGTAAGGAGGACAGGGGAAGGCGCTGGGGCCAACGTCCTGACTTTC.